This T cell receptor beta chain was retrieved from a study of T cell responses to AZD1222 COVID-19 vaccine. The CDR3 has 15 amino acids. The ends were cut back, 6 bases at V and 0 bases at J, with 13 bases in the middle. Germline V lookup: CDR1 MNHEY, CDR2 SVGEGT. TCRdb's table, derived via immunoSEQ multiplex PCR, lists solely in-frame clones and lacks some. The sample yields approximately 140,000 clones, 85% to 95% seen once. A note on this clone: What it binds is not known.

Study-wide results and limits: Targeting of unmutated variant regions was reportedly seen in nearly half of spike-specific TCRs. It was only six AZD1222 recipients who were seropositive at baseline. Spike-spanning, vaccine-associated CD4 TCRs were dominant at 160-218 and 743-854.

This material consisted of peripheral blood, taken on day 0 of MenACWY control vaccination. The rearrangement joins TRBV6-2 or TRBV6-3 to TRBJ2-3; TRBD1 is a possible D gene (5 bases). This TCR derives from an adult in good health. CDR3 DNA sequence: TGTGCCAGCAGGTACAGGTCGCCTAGCACAGATACGCAGTATTTT. As protein: CASRYRSPSTDTQYF.